Here is one T cell receptor (beta chain) with its context. The antigen remains undetermined. This record comes from a study of cytomegalovirus exposure and HLA in healthy donors. Study as a whole: Drawn from HLA-typed donors, tens of millions of unique TCRs were held in an early data release.

A multiplex PCR was run with 60 Vbeta primers and 13 Jbeta primers. Produced via immunoSEQ multiplex PCR; TCRdb's table is partial and in-frame only. The data hold 150,000 or so clones, with about three quarters observed a single time. Whole-study findings and limits: Later work found that TCR association rates differed between HLA loci; DRB1 had the most and HLA-C the fewest. Researchers counted around 180 TCR beta chains as cytomegalovirus-associated.

Sequenced: PBMCs. The receptor comes from a woman between 50 and 59 years old in good health and CMV-seropositive.

The CDR3 protein is CASSQSATGVGTEAFF. CDR3 in DNA: TGCGCCAGCAGCCAAAGCGCGACAGGGGTTGGGACTGAAGCTTTCTTT. This chain links TRBV4-3 with TRBJ1-1, with 8 bases identical to TRBD1. V shed 2 bases, J shed 5 bases, and the junction held 10 bases outside the gene matches. The CDR3 extends over 16 amino acids. CDR1 LGHNA and CDR2 YSLEER come from the germline V gene.